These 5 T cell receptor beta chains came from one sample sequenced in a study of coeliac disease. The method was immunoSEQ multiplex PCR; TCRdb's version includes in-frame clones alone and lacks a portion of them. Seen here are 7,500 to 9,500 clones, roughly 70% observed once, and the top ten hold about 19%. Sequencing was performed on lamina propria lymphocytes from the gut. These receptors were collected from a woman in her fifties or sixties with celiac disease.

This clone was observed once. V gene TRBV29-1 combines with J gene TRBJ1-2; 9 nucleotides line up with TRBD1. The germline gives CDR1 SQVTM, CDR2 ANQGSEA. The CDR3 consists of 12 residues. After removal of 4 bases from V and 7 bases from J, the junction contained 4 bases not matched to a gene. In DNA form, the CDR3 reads TGCAGCGTTGGGACAGGGGTGGGTGGCTACACCTTC. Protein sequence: CSVGTGVGGYTF. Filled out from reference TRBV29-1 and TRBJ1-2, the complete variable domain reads SAVISQKPSRDICQRGTSLTIQCQVDSQVTMMFWYRQQPGQSLTLIATANQGSEATYESGFVIDKFPISRPNLTFSTLTVSNMSPEDSSIYLCSVGTGVGGYTFGSGTRLTVV.

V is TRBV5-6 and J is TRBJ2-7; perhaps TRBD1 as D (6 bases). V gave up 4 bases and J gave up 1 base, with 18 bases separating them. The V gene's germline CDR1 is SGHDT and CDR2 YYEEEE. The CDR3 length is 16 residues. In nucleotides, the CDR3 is TGTGCCAGCAGCCCACGCGGACTCAGGGGTTCCTACGAGCAGTACTTC. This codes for CASSPRGLRGSYEQYF.

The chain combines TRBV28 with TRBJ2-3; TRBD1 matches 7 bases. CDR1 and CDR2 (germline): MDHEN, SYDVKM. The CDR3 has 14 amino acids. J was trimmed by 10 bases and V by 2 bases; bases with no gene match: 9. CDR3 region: CASSLGGQPGAQYF. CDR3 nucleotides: TGTGCCAGCAGTTTAGGGGGACAGCCCGGGGCGCAGTATTTT.

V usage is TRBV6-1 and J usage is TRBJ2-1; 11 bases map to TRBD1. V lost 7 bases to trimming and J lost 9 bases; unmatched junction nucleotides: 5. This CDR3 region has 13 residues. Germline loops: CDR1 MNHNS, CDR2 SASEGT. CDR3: CASTRTGGLEQFF. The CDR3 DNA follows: TGTGCCAGCACCCGGACAGGGGGCCTTGAGCAGTTCTTC.

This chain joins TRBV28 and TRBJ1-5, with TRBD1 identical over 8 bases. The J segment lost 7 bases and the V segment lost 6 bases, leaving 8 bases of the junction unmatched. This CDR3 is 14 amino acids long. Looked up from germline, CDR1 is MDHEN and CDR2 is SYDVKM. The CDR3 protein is CASSKDRESQPQHF. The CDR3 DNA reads TGTGCCAGCAGCAAGGACAGGGAGTCCCAGCCCCAGCATTTT.